This TCR beta chain was sequenced for a study of shared clonotypes between healthy human individuals (dated by TCRdb to 2018 to 2020). Regarding the research as a whole: Two women and a few men aged 18 to 49 years were included in the cohort. Per donor, three plates each were used for CD4 naive and CD4 memory, two for CD8 naive, and one for CD8 memory. The study deeply sequenced blood TCR repertoires of several healthy adults to estimate repertoire size and the extent of clonotype sharing between individuals. To increase sequencing depth and limit assay-specific biases, different laboratories used diverse techniques to prepare libraries and sequence TCR repertoires. Leukapheresis yielded between about 0.94 and 8.9 billion PBMCs per donor. The investigation overall reported the following: Naive subsets generally had larger estimated clonotype richness than memory subsets did. Even with the large sequencing depth, rarefaction of the sorted-subset datasets indicated that sequencing was incomplete. Because the study included a small number of donors, the genetic and exposure-history diversity represented was limited. Only blood was sampled, and tissue TCR repertoires likely differ from those in blood. Pairwise subsampling led to the expectation that sequencing depth would affect the degree of clonotype sharing among donors. When four donors were compared, the shared fraction of clonotypes was around 5% for naive CD4, roughly 3.4% for naive CD8, 2.3% for memory CD4, and less than 0.45% for memory CD8. Clonotypes shared by all four sorted-subset donors showed higher generation probabilities than non-shared clonotypes.

Note on this clone: The target of this receptor is not known. No base quality values were provided; no much bigger clone lies one nucleotide off.

CD8 naive samples were obtained by positive selection for CCR7 among CD45RO-negative cells, yielding a CD45RA+CCR7+ population from which TemRA cells were excluded. The donors were healthy, HIV-negative adults who had no recently reported acute infections or vaccinations. Every donor was a Caucasian adult living in Nashville, Tennessee, USA. Blood was obtained by leukapheresis, after which PBMCs were separated by Ficoll-Histopaque density gradient centrifugation and cryopreserved in liquid nitrogen vapor phase. Purity and quantity of every magnetically sorted T cell population were checked by analytical flow cytometry. Genomic DNA was isolated from every sorted fraction and measured by UV absorbance on a Nanodrop 2000c. Using the deep immunoSEQ assay, TCR CDR3 regions were amplified from genomic DNA by multiplex PCR. Extracted genomic DNA from each cell subset was spread evenly across all wells of several immunoSEQ 96-well plates, with each plate serving as a replicate. For sorted subsets, roughly 0.2 ug genomic DNA, equal to about 30,000 T cell genomes, was loaded into each replicate PCR. Purified libraries were quantified with a Qubit 3.0 fluorometer, sized on a Bioanalyzer 2100, and re-quantified with the KAPA Library Quantification kit. Every immunoSEQ 96-well plate was sequenced on a dedicated single-read 150-cycle Illumina NextSeq 550 flow cell. On the authors' methods: Because only junctional sequences without quality scores were contained in the immunoSEQ output, filtering matching that applied to full-length reads could not be performed. Sequences were annotated with PyIR, a Python wrapper for IgBLAST v1.9, using IMGT germline references to assign V/J genes and CDR3. Any read was removed if the V/J assignment was weak (E-value above 1e-6), the CDR3 was missing, or the read contained stop codons, out-of-frame junctions, or ambiguous translated residues. V3J clonotypes were defined by identical inferred V gene, J gene, and CDR3 amino acid sequence. The percentage overlap between two repertoires was calculated by dividing the number of shared unique clonotypes by the size of the smaller repertoire. Richness of each repertoire was evaluated using RTK rarefaction, the Chao1 estimator, and Recon v2.1 estimates of unobserved clonotypes. For all TCRbeta clonotypes obtained by the gDNA method from a few donors, generation probabilities were computed with OLGA. TCRdb carries this immuneACCESS record with in-frame sequences only. Its versions omit some clonotypes, under half of them owing to an unresolved V gene in the studies checked, with the rest unexplained. V, J and clone size are taken as reported in that table, and D and trimming were inferred from the DNA itself. The sample table lists approximately 600,000 clones, around 95% of them with a count of one. The ten most abundant clones make up 0.095% to 0.14% of the sample.

V is reduced by 1 base and J by 2 bases, leaving a spacing of 14 bases between them. Inclusive of the bounding cysteine and phenylalanine, the CDR3 is 16 residues long. Of the read, only the CDR3 DNA is kept; its 48 bases are in frame from base 1. CDR1 and CDR2 are drawn from the germline V gene (reference sequence): PRHDT, FYEKMQ. The chain uses TRBV13 and TRBJ1-2; a weak D assignment points to TRBD1 (6 bases agree). The sample comprised naive CD8+ T cells sorted from blood. Explained via the paper, the cell subset or site label denotes: CD45RA+CCR7+. The TCR comes from a woman between 25 and 40 years old in good health. At the DNA level, the sequence is TGTGCCAGCAGCTTAGAGGGGGATCTTGGGAACTATGGCTACACCTTC. It encodes CASSLEGDLGNYGYTF.